The 6 T cell receptor beta chains in this list originate from one sample, sequenced in a study of T cell changes during pregnancy in multiple sclerosis. TCRdb's copy holds only in-frame clones and misses some; the assay was immunoSEQ multiplex PCR. The sample includes approximately 53,000 clones, over 85% of them seen just once. The sequenced sample was CD4+ T cells from peripheral blood mononuclear cells, obtained before pregnancy. The receptor source for this set is a female donor with multiple sclerosis, enrolled in a pregnancy study.

This clone was detected once. CDR3 amino acids: CASRGTGGMSGYTF. Here the CDR3 DNA reads TGTGCCAGCAGGGGGACAGGGGGTATGAGTGGCTACACCTTC. The rearrangement uses TRBV2 and TRBJ1-2, with TRBD1 identical over 11 bases. V trimming: 6 bases; J trimming: 7 bases; junction bases outside the gene matches: 7. CDR1 is SNHLY, CDR2 FYNNEI, per germline. The CDR3 totals 14 residues.

The chain couples TRBV7-2 to TRBJ1-1, with a tentative D call TRBD1 (6 bases). The CDR3 is made up of 16 amino acids. Germline V gives CDR1 SGHTA, CDR2 FQGNSA. V gave up 1 base and J gave up 1 base, with 13 bases separating them. CDR3 in amino acids: CASSLVPTGRNTEAFF. The CDR3 coding sequence is TGTGCCAGCAGCTTAGTACCCACAGGGCGGAACACTGAAGCTTTCTTT.

The chain recombines TRBV5-1 with TRBJ2-5; D is undetermined. This CDR3 spans 13 amino acids. Looked up from germline, CDR1 is SGHRS and CDR2 is YFSETQ. V dropped 6 bases and J dropped 1 base, with 10 bases sitting between them. This CDR3 reads CASTRSLQETQYF. The DNA for the CDR3 is TGCGCCAGCACCCGGAGCCTCCAAGAGACCCAGTACTTC.

This clone has just one count. The chain links TRBV9 to TRBJ1-3; maybe TRBD1 (6 bases). Between the trimmed V and J ends, which lost 4 bases and 0 bases, there was a span of 14 bases. This CDR3 is 16 amino acids long. Germline assignment: CDR1 SGDLS and CDR2 YYNGEE. The DNA for the CDR3 is TGTGCCAGCAGCCCCATGGGGACACACTCTGGAAACACCATATATTTT. Amino acids: CASSPMGTHSGNTIYF. Combining the CDR3 with reference TRBV9 and TRBJ1-3 gives the whole variable domain DSGVTQTPKHLITATGQRVTLRCSPRSGDLSVYWYQQSLDQGLQFLIQYYNGEERAKGNILERFSAQQFPDLHSELNLSSLELGDSALYFCASSPMGTHSGNTIYFGEGSWLTVV.

The rearrangement uses TRBV5-1 and TRBJ2-7, with 10 bases fitting TRBD2. With V trimmed by 4 bases and J by 1 base, 14 bases remained unmatched. The germline V gene has CDR1 SGHRS and CDR2 YFSETQ. The CDR3 sequence is 18 residues long. The CDR3 here is CASSLIRRTSGHSYEQYF. CDR3 nucleotides: TGCGCCAGCAGCCTTATACGAAGGACTAGCGGCCATTCCTACGAGCAGTACTTC.

This clone occurred once. V is TRBV7-9 and J is TRBJ2-1; D gene unclear. Trimming took off 4 bases at V and 0 bases at J, with 10 bases between the two ends. Germline-derived CDR1 and CDR2 are SEHNR and FQNEAQ (reference sequence). The CDR3 runs 15 residues. CDR3 coding DNA: TGTGCCAGCAGCTCAAGACGGAGCTCCTACAATGAGCAGTTCTTC. It yields the protein CASSSRRSSYNEQFF.